These 5 T cell receptor beta chains originate from one sample sequenced in a study of identical twins' blood T cells. In TCRdb, the 5' RACE reads were re-called with MiXCR into one record per CDR3 protein. The sample consists of hundreds of thousands of distinct CDR3 sequences, roughly 30% of them appearing once. The specimen was PBMCs. The source is a woman aged 18-49 years in good health.

The V gene is TRBV20-1, the J gene TRBJ2-7, with 7 nucleotides matching TRBD1. Germline CDR1 DFQATT, CDR2 SNEGSKA (reference sequence). The V and J ends lost 5 bases and 11 bases, in that order; junction bases with no gene match: 12. There are 12 residues in the CDR3. CDR3 nucleotide sequence: TGCAGTGCTTCCAAAGATCAACAGGGGAAGTACTTC. It translates to CSASKDQQGKYF.

This clonotype has just a few counts. The chain is built from TRBV6-6 and TRBJ1-2; 12 bases fit TRBD1. CDR1 is MNHNY, CDR2 SVGAGI, per germline (reference sequence). J was trimmed by 5 bases and V by 5 bases; bases with no gene match: 9. This CDR3 spans 16 amino acids. The CDR3 coding sequence is TGTGCCAGCAGTGGGACAGGGGGCGCAGCACTATATGGCTACACCTTC. This sequence encodes CASSGTGGAALYGYTF.

Concerning this clonotype: A much larger clonotype is one base distant, so this may be a read error. The chain carries TRBV29-1 and TRBJ2-3; perhaps TRBD2 as D (6 bases). The germline CDR1 and CDR2 sequences are SQVTM and ANQGSEA. Trimming took off 4 bases at V and 0 bases at J, with 14 bases between the two ends. The CDR3 spans 15 residues. As DNA, the CDR3 is TGCAGCGTTGCGGCCGGGAGCGAAAGCACAGATACGCAGTATTTT. This sequence encodes CSVAAGSESTDTQYF.

The chain carries TRBV6-5 and TRBJ1-1; D gene uncertain. Trimming stripped 4 bases from V and 10 bases from J, with 16 bases between. CDR1 and CDR2 from the germline V gene are MNHEY and SVGAGI. The CDR3 runs 13 residues. In DNA form, the CDR3 reads TGTGCCAGCAGTTCAACAAGACCGCCAGGAGCTTTCTTT. Translation gives CASSSTRPPGAFF.

In its sample, this clonotype was seen a few times. The rearrangement joins TRBV12-5 to TRBJ1-3; D might be TRBD1 (5 bases). Trimming took off 3 bases at V and 10 bases at J, with 7 bases between the two ends. The CDR3 has 11 amino acids. Germline lookup yields CDR1 LGHNT and CDR2 FRNRAP. CDR3 sequence: CASGFQGTIYF. The CDR3 region has the DNA TGTGCTAGTGGTTTCCAGGGAACCATATATTTT.